This T cell receptor (beta chain) was captured in a study of tumor-infiltrating lymphocytes in localized non-small cell lung cancer. The study's findings and limits: Higher tumor T cell infiltration than in uninvolved lung was supported by TCRbeta sequencing.

Remarks on this clone: Its antigen is still unknown.

Assay used: immunoSEQ multiplex PCR; TCRdb lists only in-frame clones, some missing. The sample has around 2,800 clones; 60% to 80% are singletons. With V trimmed by 5 bases and J by 2 bases, 14 bases remained unmatched. Germline lookup yields CDR1 LGHNA and CDR2 YSLEER. The CDR3 has 18 residues. The chain recombines TRBV4-3 with TRBJ2-3; TRBD1 matches at 9 bases. Material for sequencing was uninvolved lung tissue not adjacent to the tumor. The TCR was taken from a human donor with non-small cell lung cancer. CDR3 protein: CASSVRDRAMSYTDTQYF. In DNA form, the CDR3 reads TGCGCCAGCAGCGTCCGGGACAGGGCGATGTCTTACACAGATACGCAGTATTTT.